This entry lists 9 T cell receptor beta chains sequenced from one sample in a study of Tregs in tolerant kidney transplant recipients. Profiling relied on immunoSEQ multiplex PCR, and the TCRdb table lists in-frame clones only, not all of them. The listing records 50,000 to 65,000 clones. The material sequenced was CD4+ T cells from blood, taken before the transplant. All receptors derive from a human donor who received a combined kidney and bone marrow transplant.

A word on this clone: The read finishes 3 residues shy of the CDR3 end, and the germline J gene is used to complete it. The chain employs TRBV18 and TRBJ2-7, with D perhaps TRBD2 (7 bases). CDR3 length equals 12 residues. CDR1 and CDR2 from the germline V gene are KGHSH and LQKENI. Trimming shortened V by 5 bases and J by 5 bases, and 10 bases separated the two germline ends. CDR3 residues: CASSKGGNEQYF. The sequenced CDR3 bases are TGTGCCAGCTCAAAGGGGGGGAACGAG.

This CDR3 is CASSRTGGQPQHF. The sequenced part of the CDR3 DNA is TGTGCCAGCAGCAGGACAGGGGGTCAGCCC. The V gene is TRBV7-9, the J gene TRBJ1-5, with 10 bases identical to TRBD1. The read comes to an end 3 residues before the CDR3 does, leaving the germline J gene to fill in the end. J gave up 6 bases and V 5 bases, and 1 base lay outside the gene matches. Germline CDR1 reads SEHNR; CDR2 reads FQNEAQ (reference sequence). CDR3 length equals 13 residues.

A remark on this clone: With the read ending 3 residues before the CDR3 end, the germline J gene is used to fill in that end. This chain joins TRBV6-2 or TRBV6-3 and TRBJ1-1, with 9 bases fitting TRBD1. Germline V gene sequence: CDR1 MNHEY, CDR2 SVGEGT. Unmatched junction bases numbered 2, after V lost 3 bases and J lost 6 bases. The CDR3 is made up of 13 amino acids. This CDR3 reads CASSYYRGPEAFF. The sequenced part of the CDR3 DNA is TGTGCCAGCAGTTATTACAGGGGGCCTGAA.

The covered CDR3 bases are TGTGCCAGCAGTCTAACAAGGGGCGCTCTCAATGAG. Its protein product is CASSLTRGALNE. The complete CDR3 sequence is CASSLTRGALNEQFF. The chain uses TRBV5-4 and TRBJ2-1; possible D gene TRBD1, 5 bases. The read comes to an end 3 residues before the CDR3 does, leaving the germline J gene to fill in the end. V dropped 5 bases and J dropped 6 bases, with 18 bases sitting between them. Germline V gene sequence: CDR1 SGHNT, CDR2 YYREEE (reference sequence). This CDR3 region has 15 residues. Full variable domain (missing parts from reference TRBV5-4 and TRBJ2-1): ETGVTQSPTHLIKTRGQQVTLRCSSQSGHNTVSWYQQALGQGPQFIFQYYREEENGRGNFPPRFSGLQFPNYSSELNVNALELDDSALYLCASSLTRGALNEQFFGPGTRLTVL.

A note on this clone: The CDR3 end lies 3 residues beyond the end of the read and is filled in from the germline J gene. The V gene is TRBV11-2, the J gene TRBJ2-5; D is possibly TRBD1 (5 bases). Trimming left V 5 bases short and J 4 bases short, with 11 bases between. Germline V gives CDR1 SGHAT, CDR2 FQNNGV. The CDR3 extends over 13 amino acids. The sequenced CDR3 bases are TGTGCCAGCAGCCTAGGACAAGGAGAGACC. Its translation: CASSLGQGET. The whole CDR3 sequence reads CASSLGQGETQYF. Together with reference TRBV11-2 and TRBJ2-5, the CDR3 gives the full variable domain: EAGVAQSPRYKIIEKRQSVAFWCNPISGHATLYWYQQILGQGPKLLIQFQNNGVVDDSQLPKDRFSAERLKGVDSTLKIQPAKLEDSAVYLCASSLGQGETQYFGPGTRLLVL.

As for this clone: The read finishes 3 residues shy of the CDR3 end, and the germline J gene is used to complete it. V and J are TRBV19 and TRBJ2-7, with TRBD2 matching 9 bases. CDR3 size: 14 residues. Trimming took 3 bases from V and 0 from J; bases not matched to a gene: 0. Germline-derived CDR1 and CDR2 are LNHDA and SQIVND (reference sequence). The covered CDR3 bases are TGTGCCAGTAGTATGACTAGCGGCTCCTACGAG. Protein product: CASSMTSGSYE. The full CDR3 sequence reads CASSMTSGSYEQYF.

Points on this clone: The CDR3 is cut off 3 residues early in the read; its end comes from the germline J gene. The chain recombines TRBV18 with TRBJ1-2; tentatively, D is TRBD1 (6 bases). V dropped 6 bases and J dropped 7 bases, with 12 bases sitting between them. The CDR3 runs to 12 residues. In germline, CDR1 is KGHSH, CDR2 LQKENI. The CDR3 sequence: CASSTGRGGYTF. Incomplete CDR3 DNA: TGTGCCAGCTCCACAGGGCGCGGTGGC.

As to this clone: The CDR3 end is not reached by the read, which stops 3 residues before it; the germline J gene fills it in. V gene TRBV5-1 combines with J gene TRBJ2-1, with 8 bases matching TRBD1. This CDR3 spans 13 amino acids. Per germline, CDR1 SGHRS and CDR2 YFSETQ. V was clipped by 4 bases and J by 9 bases; unmatched bases: 6. CDR3 region: CASSADRVGEQFF. Partial CDR3 DNA: TGCGCCAGCAGCGCGGACAGGGTGGGTGAG.

Details on this clone: The read terminates 3 residues before the CDR3 end, so the remaining end is supplied by the germline J gene. This chain uses TRBV6-2 or TRBV6-3 with TRBJ2-2, with D perhaps TRBD1 (5 bases). The germline gives CDR1 MNHEY, CDR2 SVGEGT. This CDR3 region has 15 residues. With 7 bases removed from V and 1 base from J, the gap between germline ends came to 13 bases. Partial CDR3 DNA: TGTGCCAGCACACGGGCAGGGTTGAACACCGGGGAG. Amino acids: CASTRAGLNTGE. The complete CDR3 reads CASTRAGLNTGELFF.